This T cell receptor beta chain derives from a study of cytomegalovirus exposure and HLA in healthy donors. Study results and limitations: Most TCR sequences showed up rarely, but some public TCRs showed up in many donors. Specificity for CMV antigens was confirmed in vitro for a few of the CMV-associated chains. According to an earlier analysis, most TCR beta V segments yielded productive rearrangements about 87% or about 30% of the time.

Details on this clone: Its antigen remains unidentified.

Amplification used 60 Vbeta primers and 13 Jbeta primers. As originally analysed: There were about 86 million unique TCR beta chains by a later count, and around 10 million of them were shared. Produced via immunoSEQ multiplex PCR; TCRdb's table is partial and in-frame only. The DNA was the basis for D and trimming; V, J and clone size are from that table. In all, the sample yields around 50,000 clones. The CDR3 length is 11 residues. Germline CDR1 and CDR2: MDHEN and SYDVKM. Trimming cost V 6 bases and J 10 bases; bases outside gene matches: 4. The sequence came from a woman in her 50s in good health and CMV-seropositive. Sample: PBMCs. The chain carries TRBV28 and TRBJ2-5, with 8 bases lining up with TRBD1. The CDR3 DNA reads as TGTGCCAGCAGCCGGGACAGGCACCAGTACTTC. As protein: CASSRDRHQYF.